This is a list of T cell receptor beta chains from one sample in a study of cytomegalovirus exposure and HLA in healthy donors. Sequenced by immunoSEQ multiplex PCR; TCRdb stores in-frame clones only, minus some. The sample yields some 130,000 clones, over 70% seen once. The sample taken for sequencing was PBMCs. These receptors were obtained from a young man in good health and CMV-seronegative. The CDR3 runs from the conserved cysteine through the conserved F or W. Each record gives: CDR3 protein, J gene, V gene, D gene. A D gene is named only where the DNA matches it firmly.

CDR3 protein: CASTPQSGAGNTIYF
J gene: TRBJ1-3
V gene: TRBV7-2
D gene: .

CDR3 protein: CASRTLTGPYNEQFF
J gene: TRBJ2-1
V gene: TRBV19
D gene: TRBD1

CDR3 protein: CATGRREGSYEQYF
J gene: TRBJ2-7
V gene: TRBV10-3
D gene: TRBD2

CDR3 protein: CASQGLAGDHEQFF
J gene: TRBJ2-1
V gene: TRBV7-9
D gene: TRBD2

CDR3 protein: CASRIDRGGFYEQYF
J gene: TRBJ2-7
V gene: TRBV7-2
D gene: TRBD1

CDR3 protein: CACTGTSTDTQYF
J gene: TRBJ2-3
V gene: TRBV30
D gene: .

CDR3 protein: CSSSLRLAGRGDTQYF
J gene: TRBJ2-3
V gene: TRBV7-9
D gene: TRBD2

CDR3 protein: CASSHEPYLQYF
J gene: TRBJ2-7
V gene: TRBV7-9
D gene: .

CDR3 protein: CASSLEDSPYEQYF
J gene: .
V gene: TRBV5-4
D gene: .

CDR3 protein: CASSLGQGGEPQHF
J gene: TRBJ1-5
V gene: TRBV5-1
D gene: TRBD1

CDR3 protein: CASSLGEEQYF
J gene: TRBJ2-7
V gene: TRBV5-1
D gene: .

CDR3 protein: CARSFRGPQEEQYF
J gene: TRBJ2-7
V gene: TRBV7-5
D gene: .

CDR3 protein: CASRQTGGGETQYF
J gene: TRBJ2-5
V gene: TRBV28
D gene: TRBD1

CDR3 protein: CASSLMGARNQPQHF
J gene: TRBJ1-5
V gene: TRBV27
D gene: .

CDR3 protein: CASSLSLGSSYEQYF
J gene: TRBJ2-7
V gene: TRBV19
D gene: .

CDR3 protein: CASSFLGGNYGYTF
J gene: TRBJ1-2
V gene: TRBV27
D gene: .

CDR3 protein: CASSQETSGNYEQYF
J gene: TRBJ2-7
V gene: TRBV14
D gene: TRBD2

CDR3 protein: CASSLQGQQETQYF
J gene: TRBJ2-5
V gene: TRBV18
D gene: TRBD1

CDR3 protein: CASSLTGGFNQPQHF
J gene: TRBJ1-5
V gene: TRBV7-9
D gene: TRBD1

CDR3 protein: CASSDNRGQVDYTF
J gene: TRBJ1-2
V gene: TRBV25-1
D gene: TRBD1

CDR3 protein: CASRPWDRSYEQYF
J gene: TRBJ2-7
V gene: TRBV7-6
D gene: TRBD1

CDR3 protein: CATSSHSGPSTDTQYF
J gene: TRBJ2-3
V gene: TRBV15
D gene: .

CDR3 protein: CASSPGHLNTEAFF
J gene: TRBJ1-1
V gene: TRBV5-8
D gene: .

CDR3 protein: CASSVDRAAGELFF
J gene: TRBJ2-2
V gene: TRBV19
D gene: TRBD1

CDR3 protein: CASSVLGGTDTQYF
J gene: TRBJ2-3
V gene: TRBV2
D gene: .

CDR3 protein: CARDRVKVYGYTF
J gene: TRBJ1-2
V gene: TRBV5-5
D gene: TRBD1

CDR3 protein: CASSLLAEEVVYNEQFF
J gene: TRBJ2-1
V gene: TRBV19
D gene: TRBD2

CDR3 protein: CASSVGFGQGLSYQETQYF
J gene: TRBJ2-5
V gene: TRBV9
D gene: TRBD1

CDR3 protein: CASSPKPDRGVRF
J gene: TRBJ1-5
V gene: TRBV27
D gene: TRBD1

CDR3 protein: CAISDGEAYNEQFF
J gene: TRBJ2-1
V gene: TRBV10-3
D gene: .

CDR3 protein: CASSLEERGYNEQFF
J gene: TRBJ2-1
V gene: TRBV5-5
D gene: TRBD2

CDR3 protein: CASRLTSVPGELFF
J gene: TRBJ2-2
V gene: TRBV27
D gene: TRBD2

CDR3 protein: CASGQYREAFF
J gene: TRBJ1-1
V gene: TRBV6-1
D gene: .

CDR3 protein: CSASGQGGTEAFF
J gene: TRBJ1-1
V gene: TRBV29-1
D gene: TRBD1

CDR3 protein: CAWLPLLAGGPKFF
J gene: TRBJ2-1
V gene: TRBV30
D gene: TRBD2

CDR3 protein: CASSLVLYDTQYF
J gene: TRBJ2-3
V gene: TRBV11-3
D gene: .

CDR3 protein: CASSYGGISYEQYF
J gene: TRBJ2-7
V gene: TRBV6-5
D gene: .

CDR3 protein: CASREGGGRSGNTIYF
J gene: TRBJ1-3
V gene: TRBV4-1
D gene: .

CDR3 protein: CASRVQGSYGYTF
J gene: TRBJ1-2
V gene: TRBV28
D gene: .

CDR3 protein: CASSLEGYGDTQYF
J gene: TRBJ2-3
V gene: TRBV11-1
D gene: .

CDR3 protein: CASSSSGTTRFSEQYF
J gene: TRBJ2-7
V gene: TRBV5-4
D gene: .

CDR3 protein: CASTPAGQNTGELFF
J gene: TRBJ2-2
V gene: TRBV28
D gene: .

CDR3 protein: CAWSVRGNQPQHF
J gene: TRBJ1-5
V gene: TRBV30
D gene: .

CDR3 protein: CASSEYGGITQYF
J gene: TRBJ2-3
V gene: TRBV25-1
D gene: .

CDR3 protein: CASSQGTSGLYEQYF
J gene: TRBJ2-7
V gene: TRBV6-5
D gene: TRBD2

CDR3 protein: CASSLGQGTFYGYTF
J gene: TRBJ1-2
V gene: TRBV7-2
D gene: TRBD1

CDR3 protein: CASSFTGLNTEAFF
J gene: TRBJ1-1
V gene: TRBV5-1
D gene: .

CDR3 protein: CASSLGRAYEQYF
J gene: .
V gene: TRBV28
D gene: .

CDR3 protein: CASSQGGREIDEQFF
J gene: TRBJ2-1
V gene: TRBV4-3
D gene: .

CDR3 protein: CAWSVFGTVNNEQFF
J gene: TRBJ2-1
V gene: TRBV30
D gene: TRBD1

CDR3 protein: CASSMRYSTEAFF
J gene: TRBJ1-1
V gene: TRBV19
D gene: .

CDR3 protein: CASRAGTGSHGYTF
J gene: TRBJ1-2
V gene: TRBV28
D gene: TRBD1

CDR3 protein: CASSQEAQGIEQPQHF
J gene: TRBJ1-5
V gene: TRBV4-1
D gene: TRBD1